This T cell receptor (delta chain) was recorded in a study of gamma-delta chains in newborns, infants, children. At the level of the study: Polyclonal expansion of innate γδ T cells after birth follows microbial exposure.

This clone has only a few counts. The ends lost 2 bases at V and 0 bases at J; junction bases unmatched: 23. The CDR3 runs 22 residues. Germline CDR1 and CDR2: TSWWSYY and QGS. TCRdb re-called the reads through CATT. The table has around 11,000 delta-chain clones, 3% to 4.5% seen once; the top ten hold approximately 9.3%. Material: blood. This chain connects TRDV1 to TRDJ1; 8 bases fit TRDD3. The sequence was obtained from a child who was a newborn, infant or young child, either healthy, febrile or measles-vaccinated (not recorded which). The CDR3: CALGEWCVPLFYWGSYTDKLIF. In DNA form, the CDR3 reads TGTGCTCTTGGGGAATGGTGCGTTCCTCTCTTTTACTGGGGGTCATACACCGATAAACTCATCTTT.